The clone carrying this TCR beta chain showed up many times. These data come from a study of T cells in Graves' hyperthyroidism and ophthalmopathy. The CDR3 totals 17 residues. The germline gives CDR1 SEHNR, CDR2 FQNEAQ (reference sequence). Trimming left V 0 bases short and J 2 bases short, with 17 bases between. There were TCR beta CDR3 regions amplified from RNA transcripts. The HTBI primer set was used in a first-round RT-PCR of the TCR CDR3. TCRdb analysed the multiplex PCR reads with MiXCR anew, one entry per CDR3 protein. Among about 360,000 distinct CDR3 sequences listed, roughly 25% were seen once.

The TCR originated in a man aged 50-60 years with Graves' hyperthyroidism. The chain recombines TRBV7-9 with TRBJ2-7; D not certain. The sample taken for sequencing was blood. The CDR3 bases are TGTGCCAGCAGCTTAGCCCTGGATCCTGGAGATACCTACGAGCAGTACTTC. Translating gives CASSLALDPGDTYEQYF.